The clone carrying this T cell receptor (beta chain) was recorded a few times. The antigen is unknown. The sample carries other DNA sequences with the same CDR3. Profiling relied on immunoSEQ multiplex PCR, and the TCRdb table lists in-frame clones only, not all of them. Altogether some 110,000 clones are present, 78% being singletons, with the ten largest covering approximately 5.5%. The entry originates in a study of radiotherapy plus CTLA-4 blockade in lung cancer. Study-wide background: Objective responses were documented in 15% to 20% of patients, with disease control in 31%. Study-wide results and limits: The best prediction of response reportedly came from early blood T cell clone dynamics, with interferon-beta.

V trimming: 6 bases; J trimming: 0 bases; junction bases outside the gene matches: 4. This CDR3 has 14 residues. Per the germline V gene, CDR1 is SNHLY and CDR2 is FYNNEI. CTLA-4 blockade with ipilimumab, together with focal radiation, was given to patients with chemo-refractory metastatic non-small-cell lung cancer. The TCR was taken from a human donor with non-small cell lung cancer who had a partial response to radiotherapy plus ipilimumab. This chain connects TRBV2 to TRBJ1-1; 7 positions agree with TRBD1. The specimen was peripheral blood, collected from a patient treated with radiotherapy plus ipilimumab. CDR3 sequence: CASRDRLMNTEAFF. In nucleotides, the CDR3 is TGTGCCAGCAGGGACAGGCTAATGAACACTGAAGCTTTCTTT.